One and the same sample provided the 9 T cell receptor beta chains below, sequenced in a study of naive and memory T cell subsets. An equimolar mix of two oligonucleotides served as the beta constant-region primer for TRBC1 and TRBC2. Nested alpha and beta constant-region primers with the SP2 primer drove four PCR rounds on ligated cDNA. In TCRdb, the UMI-ligation and nested PCR reads were re-called with MiXCR into one record per CDR3 protein. This table holds 95,000 to 150,000 distinct CDR3 sequences, around 35% found once. The sequenced sample was central memory CD4+ T cells from blood. These receptors originate from a human donor in good health.

V and J are TRBV6-6 and TRBJ2-1; 11 bases map to TRBD2. Germline V CDR1 and CDR2: MNHNY, SVGAGI (reference sequence). The ends lost 7 bases at V and 7 bases at J; junction bases unmatched: 9. The CDR3 runs to 15 residues. The CDR3 DNA sequence: TGTGCCAGCACCCTGGGTAGCGGGAGGGCGAATGAGCAGTTCTTC. Its protein product is CASTLGSGRANEQFF.

This clonotype has more than one count but fewer than ten. V and J are TRBV6-2 or TRBV6-3 and TRBJ2-7; TRBD1 agrees at 10 bases. Germline CDR1 and CDR2: MNHEY and SVGEGT. This CDR3 has 14 amino acids. V lost 5 bases and J lost 5; bases outside the gene matches: 6. CDR3 protein: CASSLSGQGNEQYF. The DNA of the CDR3 is TGTGCCAGCAGTCTTTCGGGACAGGGGAACGAGCAGTACTTC.

This chain connects TRBV2 to TRBJ2-1; no firm D call. The V gene lost 7 bases and the J gene lost 5 bases, with 6 bases spanning the gap. This CDR3 spans 11 amino acids. The germline V gene has CDR1 SNHLY and CDR2 FYNNEI. The CDR3: CASIYHNEQFF. The CDR3 nucleotides are TGTGCCAGCATATACCACAATGAGCAGTTCTTC.

The chain combines TRBV3-1 with TRBJ1-1; 9 positions match TRBD1. The CDR3 consists of 14 residues. CDR1 and CDR2 from the germline V gene are LGHDT and YNNKEL (reference sequence). V shed 4 bases and J 5 bases; nucleotides not matched to a gene: 5. The CDR3 DNA sequence: TGTGCCAGCAGCCCCGGGACAGGGTGGACTGAAGCTTTCTTT. Translated: CASSPGTGWTEAFF.

This chain connects TRBV27 to TRBJ2-1; tentative D call: TRBD1 (6 bases). The CDR3 is made up of 17 amino acids. Looked up from germline, CDR1 is MNHEY and CDR2 is SMNVEV (reference sequence). Trimming left V 3 bases short and J 2 bases short, with 17 bases between. This CDR3 is CASSFDRPRGTYNEQFF. The DNA of the CDR3 is TGTGCCAGCAGTTTTGACAGGCCGAGGGGCACCTACAATGAGCAGTTCTTC.

The genes are TRBV12-3 or TRBV12-4 and TRBJ1-3, with TRBD1 matching over 8 bases. V gave up 7 bases and J gave up 4 bases; unmatched junction bases: 9. CDR3 length: 15 amino acids. CDR3 in amino acids: CASTRTGSSGNTIYF. The CDR3 region has the DNA TGTGCCAGCACTCGGACAGGGTCGTCCGGAAACACCATATATTTT.

In this sample, this clonotype turned up many times. The rearrangement uses TRBV12-3 or TRBV12-4 and TRBJ1-6, with D possibly matching TRBD1 (5 bases). V lost 5 bases, J lost 9 bases, and 8 bases lay in between. There are 12 residues in the CDR3. CDR3: CASSLRGSPLHF. CDR3 coding DNA: TGTGCCAGCAGTCTTAGGGGTTCACCCCTCCACTTT.

The chain employs TRBV2 and TRBJ2-5; TRBD1 aligns across 7 bases. The CDR3 consists of 16 residues. Germline V lookup: CDR1 SNHLY, CDR2 FYNNEI. The V segment lost 3 bases and the J segment 7 bases; nucleotides outside the gene matches: 14. The CDR3 DNA follows: TGTGCCAGCAGTGATGAGGGACAGCCACCAAGGGGGACCCAGTACTTC. The encoded protein is CASSDEGQPPRGTQYF.

This clonotype was counted only a few times. CDR3 protein: CASRGVFADTQYF. The DNA of the CDR3 is TGTGCCAGCAGGGGGGTTTTTGCAGATACGCAGTATTTT. The V call is TRBV7-8, the J call TRBJ2-3; D may match TRBD1 or TRBD2 (5 bases each). The CDR3 extends over 13 amino acids. CDR1 is SGHVS, CDR2 FQNEAQ, per germline. Trimming removed 6 bases from V and 4 bases from J, with 11 bases in between.